Detailed here is one TCR beta chain. Its antigen is undetermined. The germline V gene encodes CDR1 MNHNS and CDR2 SASEGT. Trimming at V came to 7 bases and at J to 10 bases, leaving 2 bases not matched to a gene. The CDR3 length is 10 residues. The sample is drawn from a study of graft-versus-host responses after intestinal transplantation. The overall study: Multivisceral, liver-intestinal, or isolated intestinal grafts went to recipients. Study outcomes and limitations: GvH clones appeared in recipient marrow, some first in ileum or blood.

Using immunoSEQ multiplex PCR, the repertoire was profiled, and TCRdb retains in-frame clones only, with some absent. This table has about 70,000 clones, roughly 87% appearing once. The chain combines TRBV6-1 with TRBJ2-5; 8 nucleotides agree with TRBD2. The sequenced sample was unstimulated CD8+ T cells sorted from spleen or lymph node cells, obtained before intestinal transplant. The sequence was collected from a human donor who received an intestinal transplant. CDR3 bases: TGTGCCAGCATTAGCGGGGACCAGTACTTC. This translates into CASISGDQYF.